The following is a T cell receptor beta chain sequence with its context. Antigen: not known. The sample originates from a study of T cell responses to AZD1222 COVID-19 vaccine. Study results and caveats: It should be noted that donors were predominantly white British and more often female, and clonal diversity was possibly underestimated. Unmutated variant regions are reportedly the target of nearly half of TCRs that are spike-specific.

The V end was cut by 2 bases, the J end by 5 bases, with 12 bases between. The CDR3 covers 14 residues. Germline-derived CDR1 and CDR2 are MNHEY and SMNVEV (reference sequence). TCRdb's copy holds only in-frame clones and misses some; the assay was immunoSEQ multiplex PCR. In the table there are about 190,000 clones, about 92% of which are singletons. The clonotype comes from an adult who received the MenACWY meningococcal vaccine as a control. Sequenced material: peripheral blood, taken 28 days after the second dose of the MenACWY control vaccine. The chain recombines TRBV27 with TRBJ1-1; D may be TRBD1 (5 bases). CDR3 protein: CASSLKYGGTEAFF. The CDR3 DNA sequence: TGTGCCAGCAGTTTAAAGTACGGGGGGACTGAAGCTTTCTTT.